Listed here are 19 T cell receptor beta chains from one sample, sequenced in a study of CD8 T cells in Susac syndrome (dated by TCRdb to 2018 to 2020). Libraries came from the immunoSEQ multiplex PCR assay. RNA was extracted using the RNeasy kit, and about 0.45 to 1 microgram was reverse transcribed with random hexamers. Through fastp at Q25 and MiXCR, TCRdb rebuilt clones from the public reads, retaining in-frame beta chains. All rows with the same CDR3 protein become a single entry with the most common DNA and genes. Within this sample are about 190,000 distinct CDR3 sequences, with roughly 90% of them counted one time only. About 0.1% of the sample rests with the top ten. The sample was CD4+ T cells from PBMCs. The receptors originated from a human donor with Susac syndrome.

The chain has TRBV6-5 and TRBJ2-7; possibly TRBD1 or TRBD2 for D (5 bases each). Germline values: CDR1 MNHEY, CDR2 SVGAGI. V dropped 0 bases and J dropped 3 bases, with 15 bases sitting between them. The CDR3 totals 16 residues. Written as DNA, the CDR3 is TGTGCCAGCAGTTACTCTAGTGTGGGGGAGTACTACGAGCAGTACTTC. Amino acids: CASSYSSVGEYYEQYF.

The J gene is TRBJ1-2, the V gene TRBV2; no definite D call. This CDR3 has 13 residues. V was clipped by 8 bases and J by 7 bases, with 17 bases between them. CDR1 SNHLY and CDR2 FYNNEI come from the germline V gene. The CDR3 loop reads CASRYRTAVGYTF. The CDR3 DNA reads as TGTGCCAGCCGCTACCGAACGGCAGTTGGCTACACCTTC.

The V gene is TRBV25-1, the J gene TRBJ2-7; TRBD1 agrees at 9 bases. This CDR3 has 14 residues. Germline CDR1 reads MGHDK; CDR2 reads SYGVNS. V was clipped by 8 bases and J by 1 base; unmatched bases: 6. The CDR3 loop is CASVKGQGSYEQYF. The CDR3 DNA reads TGTGCCAGCGTAAAGGGACAGGGATCCTACGAGCAGTACTTC.

J is TRBJ2-1 and V is TRBV5-6; the D call may be TRBD1 or TRBD2 (5 bases each). Germline V gene lookup returns CDR1 SGHDT and CDR2 YYEEEE. CDR3 length equals 13 residues. The V and J ends lost 6 bases and 7 bases respectively, with 14 bases between them. The CDR3 protein is CASTHGAVNEQFF. Here the CDR3 DNA reads TGTGCCAGCACCCACGGGGCGGTAAATGAGCAGTTCTTC.

The chain uses TRBV2 and TRBJ2-2; 10 bases line up with TRBD1. V lost 8 bases and J lost 3; bases outside the gene matches: 3. The CDR3 runs to 14 residues. CDR1 is SNHLY, CDR2 FYNNEI, per germline. CDR3 amino acids: CASGGTGDTGELFF. The DNA of the CDR3 is TGTGCCAGCGGGGGGACAGGGGACACCGGGGAGCTGTTTTTT. Together with reference TRBV2 and TRBJ2-2, the CDR3 gives the full variable domain: EPEVTQTPSHQVTQMGQEVILRCVPISNHLYFYWYRQILGQKVEFLVSFYNNEISEKSEIFDDQFSVERPDGSNFTLKIRSTKLEDSAMYFCASGGTGDTGELFFGEGSRLTVL.

This chain joins TRBV5-1 and TRBJ2-4, with D possibly matching TRBD1 (5 bases). The CDR3 spans 14 residues. The germline V and J ends were trimmed by 0 bases and 4 bases, with 8 bases remaining between them. Germline assignment: CDR1 SGHRS and CDR2 YFSETQ. This CDR3 reads CASSLGQKKNIQYF. The DNA of the CDR3 is TGCGCCAGCAGCTTGGGACAGAAAAAAAACATTCAGTACTTC.

CDR3 residues: CASSESGWSPSQPQHF. Written as DNA, the CDR3 is TGTGCCAGCAGTGAATCAGGGTGGTCCCCCAGTCAGCCCCAGCATTTT. This sequence joins TRBV25-1 and TRBJ1-5; D possibly corresponds to TRBD1 (5 bases). The CDR3 consists of 16 residues. Germline-derived CDR1 and CDR2 are MGHDK and SYGVNS. The V and J ends lost 1 base and 6 bases respectively, with 16 bases between them.

The chain couples TRBV5-4 to TRBJ2-2; D perhaps matches TRBD2 (5 bases). Germline V lookup: CDR1 SGHNT, CDR2 YYREEE (reference sequence). The CDR3 totals 16 residues. V dropped 1 base and J dropped 2 bases, with 12 bases sitting between them. CDR3 coding DNA: TGTGCCAGCAGCTTGTCGCTAGCCGTAAACACCGGGGAGCTGTTTTTT. It encodes CASSLSLAVNTGELFF. The whole variable domain, remainder taken from reference TRBV5-4 and TRBJ2-2, is ETGVTQSPTHLIKTRGQQVTLRCSSQSGHNTVSWYQQALGQGPQFIFQYYREEENGRGNFPPRFSGLQFPNYSSELNVNALELDDSALYLCASSLSLAVNTGELFFGEGSRLTVL.

The chain joins TRBV24-1 to TRBJ2-5, with a possible D match to TRBD2 (5 bases). In germline, CDR1 is KGHDR, CDR2 SFDVKD. V lost 6 bases and J lost 0, with 13 bases in between. This CDR3 spans 15 amino acids. CDR3 loop: CATSQSGAYQETQYF. The DNA of the CDR3 is TGTGCCACCAGTCAGAGCGGTGCGTACCAAGAGACCCAGTACTTC.

The chain recombines TRBV19 with TRBJ1-2; 7 nucleotides line up with TRBD1. The CDR3 has 16 amino acids. Trimming at V came to 5 bases and at J to 8 bases, leaving 17 bases not matched to a gene. Per germline, CDR1 LNHDA and CDR2 SQIVND (reference sequence). The CDR3 protein is CASSARIGGSLLGYTF. Here the CDR3 DNA reads TGTGCCAGTAGTGCCCGTATAGGGGGCTCCCTTCTCGGCTACACCTTC.

The J gene is TRBJ1-6, the V gene TRBV5-1; possibly TRBD1 for D (6 bases). V dropped 4 bases and J dropped 6 bases, with 8 bases sitting between them. CDR3 length equals 13 residues. Per germline, CDR1 SGHRS and CDR2 YFSETQ. The CDR3 protein is CASSRQANSPLHF. CDR3 sequence (DNA): TGCGCCAGCAGCCGACAGGCTAATTCACCCCTCCACTTT.

This clonotype was recorded once. The V and J genes are TRBV20-1 and TRBJ2-3; 9 bases match TRBD1. The CDR3 runs to 14 residues. Germline lookup yields CDR1 DFQATT and CDR2 SNEGSKA (reference sequence). V shed 5 bases, J shed 6 bases, and the junction held 9 bases outside the gene matches. The CDR3: CSARQQGAWDTQYF. For the CDR3, the DNA is TGCAGTGCTCGACAACAGGGGGCCTGGGATACGCAGTATTTT.

This clonotype was detected a few times. J is TRBJ2-1 and V is TRBV12-3 or TRBV12-4; TRBD1 matches 8 bases. This CDR3 comprises 14 residues. V was clipped by 9 bases and J by 3 bases; unmatched bases: 7. CDR3 amino acids: CASRPGTGYNEQFF. The CDR3 DNA reads as TGTGCCAGTCGTCCCGGGACAGGCTACAATGAGCAGTTCTTC.

This chain uses TRBV19 with TRBJ2-1, with D possibly TRBD1 on 6 matching bases. The CDR3 is 13 residues long. Looked up from germline, CDR1 is LNHDA and CDR2 is SQIVND (reference sequence). The V and J ends lost 6 bases and 8 bases respectively, with 14 bases between them. This CDR3 reads CASSIPDSDEQFF. CDR3 nucleotide sequence: TGTGCCAGTAGCATCCCGGACAGCGATGAGCAGTTCTTC.

The chain is built from TRBV7-9 and TRBJ1-2; D unclear. Germline V CDR1 and CDR2: SEHNR, FQNEAQ (reference sequence). The CDR3 totals 14 residues. Trimming took off 1 base at V and 7 bases at J, with 13 bases between the two ends. The CDR3 region is CASSLGEDLGGYTF. In DNA, the CDR3 is TGTGCCAGCAGCTTAGGGGAGGACCTTGGTGGCTACACCTTC.

The CDR3 coding sequence is TGTGCCAGCAGCTTAGGGTCAGGGGGACAGTTGGGGGAGACCCAGTACTTC. Amino acids: CASSLGSGGQLGETQYF. This chain joins TRBV7-8 and TRBJ2-5; 7 positions match TRBD1. V shed 1 base and J 5 bases; nucleotides not matched to a gene: 13. Germline V gene data show CDR1 as SGHVS and CDR2 as FQNEAQ. The CDR3 extends over 17 amino acids.

The chain has TRBV20-1 and TRBJ2-3; D might be TRBD2 (6 bases). Between the trimmed V and J ends, which lost 6 bases and 2 bases, there was a span of 18 bases. The CDR3 extends over 15 amino acids. Germline V lookup: CDR1 DFQATT, CDR2 SNEGSKA (reference sequence). DNA of the CDR3: TGCAGTGCCAGGGTCTGGGACTCTGACACAGATACGCAGTATTTT. This translates into CSARVWDSDTDTQYF.

This clonotype was detected only once. The chain recombines TRBV27 with TRBJ2-5; 9 bases are shared with TRBD2. The CDR3 loop spans 16 amino acids. V lost 2 bases to trimming and J lost 5 bases; unmatched junction nucleotides: 9. Germline loops: CDR1 MNHEY, CDR2 SMNVEV (reference sequence). CDR3 residues: CASSLRRGRAGETQYF. In DNA form, the CDR3 reads TGTGCCAGCAGTTTACGGCGCGGGAGGGCCGGGGAGACCCAGTACTTC.

The chain has TRBV4-1 and TRBJ2-1; the D call may be TRBD1 or TRBD2 (6 bases each). This CDR3 has 15 residues. Trimming took 5 bases from V and 0 from J, leaving 11 bases between them. Germline CDR1 MGHRA, CDR2 YSYEKL. The CDR3 coding sequence is TGCGCCAGCAGCGAGGAGGGGGGCTCCTACAATGAGCAGTTCTTC. Its translation: CASSEEGGSYNEQFF.